A selection of T cell receptor beta chains follows, all from one sample in a study of CD8 T cells in ankylosing spondylitis. TCRdb passed the 5' RACE reads through MiXCR, listing each CDR3 protein once. The table has 200,000 to 300,000 distinct CDR3 sequences, roughly a tenth seen once. What was sequenced was blood, either unsorted or a sorted T cell fraction (not recorded which). The receptors were sampled from a male donor with ankylosing spondylitis or in good health (not recorded which). The CDR3 runs from the conserved cysteine through the conserved F or W. D genes are given only for firm matches. Clone size is shown for a subset of rows, as once, few, many or a class of expanded clone.

>TRBJ2-7|many|-|TRBV20-1
CSAGRDASYEQYF
TGCAGTGCCGGGCGGGACGCCTCCTACGAGCAGTACTTC
>TRBJ2-3|many|-|TRBV4-2
CASSLDWISTDTQYF
TGTGCCAGCAGCCTTGACTGGATAAGCACAGATACGCAGTATTTT
>TRBJ2-1|-|TRBD1|TRBV12-3/TRBV12-4
CASSLGQGYDEQFF
TGTGCCAGCAGTCTAGGACAGGGGTACGATGAGCAGTTCTTC
>TRBJ2-5|many|TRBD2|TRBV3-1
CASSQDLGIAGEETQYF
TGTGCCAGCAGCCAAGATCTAGGAATAGCGGGGGAAGAGACCCAGTACTTC
>TRBJ2-4|many|TRBD2|TRBV3-1
CASSSRLAGGVAKNIQYF
TGTGCCAGCAGCTCCCGACTAGCGGGGGGGGTAGCCAAAAACATTCAGTACTTC
>TRBJ2-7|many|-|TRBV20-1
CSATSGIAETYEQYF
TGCAGTGCAACAAGCGGAATAGCGGAGACCTACGAGCAGTACTTC
>TRBJ2-2|many|-|TRBV15
CATSRVTGGPGTGELFF
TGTGCCACCAGCAGAGTCACGGGGGGCCCTGGGACCGGGGAGCTGTTTTTT
>TRBJ2-1|many|-|TRBV12-3/TRBV12-4
CASSLGTQPEQNNEQFF
TGTGCCAGCAGCCTGGGGACGCAGCCCGAGCAGAACAATGAGCAGTTCTTC
>TRBJ2-1|many|-|TRBV5-1
CASSLSNEQFF
TGCGCCAGCAGCCTCTCCAATGAGCAGTTCTTC
>TRBJ2-3|few|-|TRBV10-3
CAISEAPVIDTQYF
TGTGCCATCAGTGAGGCCCCGGTCATTGATACGCAGTATTTT
>TRBJ1-5|-|-|TRBV20-1
CSGQAPGGDLLSNQPQHF
TGCAGTGGCCAGGCCCCGGGCGGGGACCTCCTGAGCAATCAGCCCCAGCATTTT
>TRBJ2-3|many|TRBD2|TRBV20-1
CSAPHPTGGTDTQYF
TGCAGTGCCCCCCATCCAACGGGGGGAACAGATACGCAGTATTTT
>TRBJ2-5|many|-|TRBV11-2
CASSLDPGGTQYF
TGTGCCAGCAGCTTAGATCCTGGAGGGACCCAGTACTTC
>TRBJ2-7|many|-|TRBV5-1
CASSWGGQPYEQYF
TGCGCCAGCAGCTGGGGAGGACAGCCCTACGAGCAGTACTTC
>TRBJ2-7|many|-|TRBV11-2
CASSLHGPTYEQYF
TGTGCCAGCAGCTTACACGGTCCCACCTACGAGCAGTACTTC
>TRBJ1-3|many|-|TRBV10-3
CAINRESGSGNTIYF
TGTGCCATAAACAGGGAATCTGGTTCTGGAAACACCATATATTTT
>TRBJ2-1|few|TRBD2|TRBV7-2
CASSLSAGGISNEQFF
TGTGCCAGCAGCTTATCGGCGGGGGGTATTTCGAATGAGCAGTTCTTC
>TRBJ2-7|many|-|TRBV3-1
CASSQGLSGGYEQYF
TGTGCCAGCAGCCAAGGCTTAAGCGGAGGCTACGAGCAGTACTTC
>TRBJ2-2|many|-|TRBV11-2
CASSSSTWTENTGELFF
TGTGCCAGCAGCTCCTCTACCTGGACGGAGAACACCGGGGAGCTGTTTTTT
>TRBJ1-2|many|TRBD1|TRBV15
CATSSGGQRNYGYTF
TGTGCCACCAGCAGCGGGGGACAGCGAAACTATGGCTACACCTTC
>TRBJ2-3|few|TRBD2|TRBV4-2
CASSQTGGRPDTQYF
TGTGCCAGCAGCCAAACGGGGGGGCGCCCAGATACGCAGTATTTT
>TRBJ2-7|many|TRBD2|TRBV29-1
CSVDPGGGAYF
TGCAGCGTTGACCCCGGGGGGGGTGCGTACTTC
>TRBJ2-5|-|-|TRBV11-3
CASSRSVQETQYF
TGTGCCAGCAGCCGCAGCGTTCAAGAGACCCAGTACTTC